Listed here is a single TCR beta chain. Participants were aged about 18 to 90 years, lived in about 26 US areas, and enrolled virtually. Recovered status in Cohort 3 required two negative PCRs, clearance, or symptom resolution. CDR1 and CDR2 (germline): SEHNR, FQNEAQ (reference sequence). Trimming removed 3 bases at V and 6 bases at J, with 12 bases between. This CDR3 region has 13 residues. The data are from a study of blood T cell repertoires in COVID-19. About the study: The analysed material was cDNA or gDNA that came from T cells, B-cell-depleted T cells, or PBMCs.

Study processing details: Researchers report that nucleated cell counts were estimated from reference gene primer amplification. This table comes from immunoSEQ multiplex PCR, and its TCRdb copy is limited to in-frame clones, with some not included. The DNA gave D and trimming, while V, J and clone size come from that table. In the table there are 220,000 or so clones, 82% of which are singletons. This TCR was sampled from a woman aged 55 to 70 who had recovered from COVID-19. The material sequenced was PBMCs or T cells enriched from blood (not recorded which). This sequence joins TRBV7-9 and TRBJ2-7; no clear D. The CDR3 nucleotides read TGTGCCAGCAGCTTCGCGGAGTCCGGCGAGCAGTACTTC. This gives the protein CASSFAESGEQYF.